This T cell receptor (beta chain) was profiled in a study of shared clonotypes between healthy human individuals. Whole-study findings and limits: Having only a few donors restricted how much genetic and exposure-history diversity was captured.

Selected positively for CCR7 and CD45RO-negative, naive CD8 cells excluded terminally differentiated effector memory CD45RA+ cells. The CDR3 spans 17 residues. V lost 1 base to trimming and J lost 2 bases; unmatched junction nucleotides: 5. Germline CDR1 and CDR2: SGHVS and FQNEAQ. A note on this clone: Its antigen is as yet unknown.

Deep-level running was used for the assay. Genomic DNA of each subset was evenly split across several immunoSEQ plates. Original methodology: ImmunoSEQ only sent back junction sequences with no quality scores, so filtering was done differently. Only in-frame clones appear in the TCRdb table, and some are missing; sequencing was by immunoSEQ multiplex PCR. Clonal size and the V and J genes are those of that table, whereas D and trimming came from the DNA. The sample records millions of clones, approximately 95% being singletons. Sequenced sample: naive CD8+ T cells sorted from blood. This receptor was identified in a young man in good health. The genes are TRBV7-8 and TRBJ2-7; TRBD2 matches 13 bases. The CDR3 is CASSLGLLAGGTYEQYF. Written as DNA, the CDR3 is TGTGCCAGCAGCTTAGGCCTACTAGCGGGAGGGACCTACGAGCAGTACTTC.